This is a list of T cell receptor beta chains from one sample in a study of OX40 agonist ivuxolimab in advanced cancers. Profiling relied on immunoSEQ multiplex PCR, and the TCRdb table lists in-frame clones only, not all of them. This sample has 50,000 to 70,000 clones, with over 80% found just once. The material sequenced was CD4+ or CD8+ T cells sorted from blood, taken in a trial of the OX40 agonist ivuxolimab. The receptors were sampled from an adult with an advanced solid tumor such as melanoma, head and neck, liver or kidney cancer. CDR3s leave out the opening cysteine and the closing phenylalanine or tryptophan.

j_call	v_call	cdr3_aa
TRBJ2-1	TRBV30	AWSVELAGVGEQF
TRBJ2-7	TRBV6-5	ASLSTSGSNEQY
TRBJ2-6	TRBV5-1	ASERREGSSNVLT
TRBJ2-1	TRBV7-9	ASSSLAVGEQF
TRBJ2-3	TRBV6-1	ASSEPGRSSDTQY
TRBJ2-5	TRBV7-3	ASSQQVQETQY
TRBJ1-6	TRBV4-1	ASSQDQGANNSPLH
TRBJ2-7	TRBV7-2	ASSLQRGTYEQY
TRBJ1-4	TRBV28	ASSFGSSGKLF
TRBJ2-7	TRBV28	ASGTSGVYEQY
TRBJ1-4	TRBV5-6	ASSVVEANEKLF
TRBJ2-2	TRBV9	ASSLGPGLAGGEGGELF
TRBJ2-1	TRBV30	AWRLGNEQF
TRBJ1-4	TRBV18	ASSPSDGGNEKLF
TRBJ1-1	TRBV7-9	ASSPSGTGNTEAF
TRBJ2-2	TRBV28	ASRIFGELF
TRBJ2-5	TRBV28	ASRVGGSVPQETQY
TRBJ2-4	TRBV10-3	AIAGGLLGSKNIQY